This T cell receptor (beta chain) was documented in a study of metastatic and nonmetastatic thyroid tumors (dated by TCRdb to between 2020 and 2021). Broadly, across the study: The researchers compared repertoires between peripheral blood samples and tumor or nodule tissue samples from patients with malignant or benign thyroid disease.

Regarding this clone: Its antigen is unknown. Qualities for individual bases were not recorded, and no much larger clone is one base off.

The germline ends are 16 bases apart after V is trimmed by 4 bases and J by 5 bases. The CDR1 and CDR2 encoded by the germline V gene (reference sequence) are SGHAT and FQDESV. Including the terminal cysteine and phenylalanine, the CDR3 comprises 15 residues. Kept here is only the CDR3 DNA, which spans 45 bases and is read in frame from base 1. The library was obtained by PCR. Sequenced on an Illumina HiSeq 4000. High-throughput sequencing was used to profile the CDR3 region of the TCR beta-chain in every patient. The source study handled its data this way. Drawing on CDR3 differences between clinicopathological groups, the researchers built a classifier meant to tell apart patients with distant-metastatic papillary thyroid cancer. The Shannon index was used to measure repertoire diversity, and the Morisita-Horn index was used to measure how similar tumor and blood repertoires were. In TCRdb, the public reads were trimmed at Q25 with fastp and aligned with MiXCR, with productive beta chains retained. TCRdb, not the authors, supplied the V and J calls. In this sample the table shows around 16,000 clones, about 30% of which occur a single time. The ten largest clones add up to about 13% of the sample.

Broad study findings and their caveats: TCR beta diversity was reported as significantly higher in malignant tumors than in benign nodules, in both blood and tumor samples.

None of the patients had been given any treatment before thyroid surgery. Using T-cell receptor beta sequencing, the researchers looked back retrospectively at clinical samples from patients, gathered between the early 2010s and the late 2010s. The sequence was collected from a female donor with papillary thyroid cancer or a benign thyroid nodule (not recorded which). Some clones in this sample may be carry-over from other donors' samples. The V and J segments used are TRBV11-1 and TRBJ2-3; the D gene is unclear. Input material: adjacent normal tissue. The nucleotide sequence reads TGTGCCAGCAGCTCGGGTGGGGTGGCGCAAGATACGCAGTATTTT. Its amino acids are CASSSGGVAQDTQYF.